This note documents a single T cell receptor (beta chain) sequence. These data originate in a study of blood T cell repertoires in COVID-19. About the research overall: Acute-phase and convalescent COVID-19 samples originated in the United States, Italy and Spain.

The CDR3 has 14 residues. Authors' data handling: The assay estimated nucleated cells by amplifying reference gene primers. The table came from immunoSEQ multiplex PCR; TCRdb's copy has only in-frame clones and leaves some out. V, J and clone size were drawn from that table, and D and trimming were deduced from the DNA. The table lists hundreds of thousands of clones, about nine tenths of them singletons. The sample comprised peripheral blood. The clonotype was recovered from a woman aged 18-29 years with acute or convalescent COVID-19. The chain is built from TRBV21-1 and TRBJ2-7; TRBD1 is the table's D call, not checked against the DNA. TRBV21-1 is annotated as a pseudogene. The CDR3 DNA follows: TGTGCCAGCAGCAAGGCAGGGGCCACCTACGAGCAGTACTTC. Encoded protein: CASSKAGATYEQYF.